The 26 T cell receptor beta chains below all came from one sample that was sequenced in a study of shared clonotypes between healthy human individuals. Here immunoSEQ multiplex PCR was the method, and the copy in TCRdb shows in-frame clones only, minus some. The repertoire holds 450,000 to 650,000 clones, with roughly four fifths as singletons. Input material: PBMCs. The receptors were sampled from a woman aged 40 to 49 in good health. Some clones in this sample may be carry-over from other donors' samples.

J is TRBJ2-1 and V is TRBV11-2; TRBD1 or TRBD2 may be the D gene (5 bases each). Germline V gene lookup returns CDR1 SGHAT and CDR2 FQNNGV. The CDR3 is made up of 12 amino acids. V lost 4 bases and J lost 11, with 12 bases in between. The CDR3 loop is CASSSSGGQQFF. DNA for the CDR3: TGTGCCAGCAGCTCCTCTGGGGGACAGCAGTTCTTC.

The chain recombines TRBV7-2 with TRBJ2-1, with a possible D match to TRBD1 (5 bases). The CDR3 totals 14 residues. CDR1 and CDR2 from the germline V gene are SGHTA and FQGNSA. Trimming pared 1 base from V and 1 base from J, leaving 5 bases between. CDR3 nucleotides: TGTGCCAGCAGCTTAGGACAGTCCTACAATGAGCAGTTCTTC. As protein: CASSLGQSYNEQFF.

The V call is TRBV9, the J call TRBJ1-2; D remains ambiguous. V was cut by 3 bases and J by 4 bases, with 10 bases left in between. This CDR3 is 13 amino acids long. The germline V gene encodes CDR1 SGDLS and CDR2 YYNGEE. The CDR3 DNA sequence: TGTGCCAGCAGCGGCCGAAGAGTCTATGGCTACACCTTC. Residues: CASSGRRVYGYTF.

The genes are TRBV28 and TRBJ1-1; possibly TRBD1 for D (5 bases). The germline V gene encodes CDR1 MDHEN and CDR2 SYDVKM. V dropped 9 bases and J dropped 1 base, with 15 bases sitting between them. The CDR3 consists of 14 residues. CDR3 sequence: CARRGGATNTEAFF. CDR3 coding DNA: TGTGCCAGGCGGGGGGGTGCGACGAACACTGAAGCTTTCTTT.

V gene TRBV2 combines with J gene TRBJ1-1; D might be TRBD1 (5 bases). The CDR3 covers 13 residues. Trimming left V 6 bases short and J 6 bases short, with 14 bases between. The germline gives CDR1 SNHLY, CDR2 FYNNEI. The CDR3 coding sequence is TGTGCCAGCAGAAACCAACGGGGGGCTGAAGCTTTCTTT. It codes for CASRNQRGAEAFF.

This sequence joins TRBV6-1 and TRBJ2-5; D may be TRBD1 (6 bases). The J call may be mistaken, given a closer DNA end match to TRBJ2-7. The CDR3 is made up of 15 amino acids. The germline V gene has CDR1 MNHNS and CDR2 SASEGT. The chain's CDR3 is CASRDSSYSSYEQYF. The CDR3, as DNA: TGTGCCAGCAGGGACAGTTCATACAGCTCCTACGAGCAGTACTTC.

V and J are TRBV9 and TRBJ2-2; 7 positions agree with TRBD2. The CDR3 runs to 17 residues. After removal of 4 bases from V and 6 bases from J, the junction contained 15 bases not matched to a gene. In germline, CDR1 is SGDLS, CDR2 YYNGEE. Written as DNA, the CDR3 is TGTGCCAGCAGCACCCGGCGTGGTCTCCGGGGGGCCGGGGAGCTGTTTTTT. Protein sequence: CASSTRRGLRGAGELFF.

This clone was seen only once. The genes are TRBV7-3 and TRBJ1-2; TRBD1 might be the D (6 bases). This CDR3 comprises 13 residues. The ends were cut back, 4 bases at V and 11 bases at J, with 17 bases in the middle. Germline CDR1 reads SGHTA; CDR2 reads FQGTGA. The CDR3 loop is CASSSGNTGSYTF. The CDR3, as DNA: TGTGCCAGCAGCTCAGGAAATACAGGGTCGTACACCTTC.

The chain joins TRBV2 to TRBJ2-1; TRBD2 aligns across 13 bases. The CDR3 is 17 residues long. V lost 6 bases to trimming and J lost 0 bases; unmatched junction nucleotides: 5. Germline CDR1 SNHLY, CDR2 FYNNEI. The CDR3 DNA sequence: TGTGCCAGCAGAGGGACTAGCGGGACCAGCTCCTACAATGAGCAGTTCTTC. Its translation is CASRGTSGTSSYNEQFF.

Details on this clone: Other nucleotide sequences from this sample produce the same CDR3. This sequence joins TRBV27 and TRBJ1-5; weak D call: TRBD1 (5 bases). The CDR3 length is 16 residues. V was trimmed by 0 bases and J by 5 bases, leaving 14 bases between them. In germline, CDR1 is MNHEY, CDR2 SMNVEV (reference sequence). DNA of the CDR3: TGTGCCAGCAGTTTATCGGGCCAGGGAGGTTATCAGCCCCAGCATTTT. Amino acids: CASSLSGQGGYQPQHF.

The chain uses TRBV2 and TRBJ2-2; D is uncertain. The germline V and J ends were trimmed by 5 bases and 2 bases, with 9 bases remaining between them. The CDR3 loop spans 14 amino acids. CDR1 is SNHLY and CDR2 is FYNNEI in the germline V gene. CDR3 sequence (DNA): TGTGCCAGCAGTATCAGCAGAAACACCGGGGAGCTGTTTTTT. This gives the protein CASSISRNTGELFF.

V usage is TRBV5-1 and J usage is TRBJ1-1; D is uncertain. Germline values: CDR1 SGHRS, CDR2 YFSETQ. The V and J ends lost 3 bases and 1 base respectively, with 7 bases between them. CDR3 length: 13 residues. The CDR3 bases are TGCGCCAGCAGCTGGCAGTCGAACACTGAAGCTTTCTTT. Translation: CASSWQSNTEAFF.

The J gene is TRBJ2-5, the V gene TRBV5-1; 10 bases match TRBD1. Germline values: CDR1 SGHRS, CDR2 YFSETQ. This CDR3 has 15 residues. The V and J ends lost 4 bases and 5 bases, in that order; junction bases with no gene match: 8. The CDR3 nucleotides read TGCGCCAGCAGCCCGGGTGGACAGGGGGAGGAGACCCAGTACTTC. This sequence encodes CASSPGGQGEETQYF.

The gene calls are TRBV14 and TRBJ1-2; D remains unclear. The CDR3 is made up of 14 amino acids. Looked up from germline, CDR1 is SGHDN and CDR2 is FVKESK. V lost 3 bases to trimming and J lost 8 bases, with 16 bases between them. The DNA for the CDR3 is TGTGCCAGCAGCCATACTAAAGGGTGGGCCGGCTACACCTTC. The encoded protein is CASSHTKGWAGYTF.

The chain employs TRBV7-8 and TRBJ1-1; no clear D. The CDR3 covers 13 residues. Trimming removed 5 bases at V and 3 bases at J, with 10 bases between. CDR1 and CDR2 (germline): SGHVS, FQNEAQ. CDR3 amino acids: CASSTFKYTEAFF. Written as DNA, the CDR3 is TGTGCCAGCAGCACCTTCAAGTACACTGAAGCTTTCTTT.

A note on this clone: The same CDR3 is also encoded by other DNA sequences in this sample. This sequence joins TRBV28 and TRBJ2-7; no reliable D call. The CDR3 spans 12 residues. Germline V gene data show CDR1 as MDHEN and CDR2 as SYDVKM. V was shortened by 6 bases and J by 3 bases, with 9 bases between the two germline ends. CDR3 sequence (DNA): TGTGCCAGCAGCTTCATGGGCTACGAGCAGTACTTC. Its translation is CASSFMGYEQYF.

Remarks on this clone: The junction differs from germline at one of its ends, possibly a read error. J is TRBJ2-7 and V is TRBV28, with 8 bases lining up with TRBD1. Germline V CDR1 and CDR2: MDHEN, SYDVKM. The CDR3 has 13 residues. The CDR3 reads CASTEAGTGSRGF. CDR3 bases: TGTGCCAGCACCGAGGCCGGGACAGGCTCCCGAGGCTTC.

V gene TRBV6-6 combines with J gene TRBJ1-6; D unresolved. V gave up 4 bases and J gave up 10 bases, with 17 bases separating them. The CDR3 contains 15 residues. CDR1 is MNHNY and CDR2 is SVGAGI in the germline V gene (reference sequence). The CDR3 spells CASSSQGPGGSPLHF. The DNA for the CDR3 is TGTGCCAGCAGTTCCCAAGGACCCGGAGGATCACCCCTCCACTTT.

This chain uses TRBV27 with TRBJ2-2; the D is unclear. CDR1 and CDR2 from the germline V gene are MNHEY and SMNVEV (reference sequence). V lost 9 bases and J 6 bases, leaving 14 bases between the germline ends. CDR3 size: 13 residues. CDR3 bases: TGTGCCAGACGGTCGGGTTTCCCCGGGGAGCTGTTTTTT. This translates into CARRSGFPGELFF.

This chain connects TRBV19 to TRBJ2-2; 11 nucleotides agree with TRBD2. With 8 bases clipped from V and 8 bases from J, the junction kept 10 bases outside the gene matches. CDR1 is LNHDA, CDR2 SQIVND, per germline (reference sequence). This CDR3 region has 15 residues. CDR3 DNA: TGTGCCAGTTTTAGCGGGAGGGCTGTTTCTGGGGAGCTGTTTTTT. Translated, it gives CASFSGRAVSGELFF.

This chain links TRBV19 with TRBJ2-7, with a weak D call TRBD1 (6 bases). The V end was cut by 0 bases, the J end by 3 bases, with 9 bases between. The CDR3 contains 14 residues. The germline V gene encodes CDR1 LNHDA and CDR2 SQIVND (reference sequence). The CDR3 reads CASSIESGDYEQYF. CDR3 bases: TGTGCCAGTAGTATAGAGTCAGGGGACTACGAGCAGTACTTC.

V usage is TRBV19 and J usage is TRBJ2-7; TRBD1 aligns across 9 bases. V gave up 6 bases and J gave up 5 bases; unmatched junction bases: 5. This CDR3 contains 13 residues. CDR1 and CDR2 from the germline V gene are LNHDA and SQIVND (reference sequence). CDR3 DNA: TGTGCCAGTAGGAGACAGGGGGGGGACGAGCAGTACTTC. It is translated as CASRRQGGDEQYF.

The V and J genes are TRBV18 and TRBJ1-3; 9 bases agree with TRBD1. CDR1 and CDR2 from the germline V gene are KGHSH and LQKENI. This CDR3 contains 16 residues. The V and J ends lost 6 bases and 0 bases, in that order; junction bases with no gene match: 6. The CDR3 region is CASSLDRGTSGNTIYF. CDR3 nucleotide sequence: TGTGCCAGCTCCCTTGACAGGGGGACCTCTGGAAACACCATATATTTT.

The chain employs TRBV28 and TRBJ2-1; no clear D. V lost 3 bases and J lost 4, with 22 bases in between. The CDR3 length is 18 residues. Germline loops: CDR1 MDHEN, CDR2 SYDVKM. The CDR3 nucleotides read TGTGCCAGCAGTTTCGGGCAGCCTTCGTCACCTACTTACAATGAGCAGTTCTTC. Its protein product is CASSFGQPSSPTYNEQFF.

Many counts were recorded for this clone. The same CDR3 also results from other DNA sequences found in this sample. The DNA for the CDR3 is TGTGCCAGTAGTATAGAGCCCAGGCTAGGGTATGGCTACACCTTC. It yields the protein CASSIEPRLGYGYTF. V usage is TRBV19 and J usage is TRBJ1-2; D not resolved. Germline V lookup: CDR1 LNHDA, CDR2 SQIVND (reference sequence). The CDR3 is made up of 15 amino acids. Deletions cut 0 bases from V and 5 bases from J, with 13 bases between.

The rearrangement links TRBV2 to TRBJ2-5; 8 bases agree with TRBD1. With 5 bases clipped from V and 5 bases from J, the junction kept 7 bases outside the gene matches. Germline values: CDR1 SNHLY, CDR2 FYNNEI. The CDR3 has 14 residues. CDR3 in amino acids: CASSPRTGWETQYF. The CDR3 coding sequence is TGTGCCAGCAGTCCACGGACAGGGTGGGAGACCCAGTACTTC.